The following is a T cell receptor beta chain sequence with its context. Its cognate antigen is unknown. The data were obtained in a study of T cells in Graves' hyperthyroidism and ophthalmopathy. Study results and limitations: A model of 13 V-J features distinguished ophthalmopathy from stable hyperthyroidism.

Amplification of TCR beta CDR3 regions was performed using RNA transcripts as template. The HTBI set primed first-round TCR CDR3 RT-PCR. TCRdb reanalysed the multiplex PCR reads using MiXCR and keeps one entry per CDR3 protein. The sample has a few hundred thousand distinct CDR3 sequences, less than 15% seen once. Calling Graves' hyperthyroidism stable meant ophthalmopathy did not progress within 18 months. This CDR3 contains 16 residues. J gave up 5 bases and V 3 bases, and 6 bases lay outside the gene matches. Germline CDR1 reads LNHDA; CDR2 reads SQIVND (reference sequence). Sequencing was performed on blood. The TCR comes from a woman aged 40 to 50 with Graves' hyperthyroidism. The chain employs TRBV19 and TRBJ2-1; 11 bases are shared with TRBD2. CDR3: CASSIPGLAANNEQFF. DNA for the CDR3: TGTGCCAGTAGTATCCCGGGACTAGCGGCCAACAATGAGCAGTTCTTC. Variable domain in full (rest from reference TRBV19 and TRBJ2-1): DGGITQSPKYLFRKEGQNVTLSCEQNLNHDAMYWYRQDPGQGLRLIYYSQIVNDFQKGDIAEGYSVSREKKESFPLTVTSAQKNPTAFYLCASSIPGLAANNEQFFGPGTRLTVL.